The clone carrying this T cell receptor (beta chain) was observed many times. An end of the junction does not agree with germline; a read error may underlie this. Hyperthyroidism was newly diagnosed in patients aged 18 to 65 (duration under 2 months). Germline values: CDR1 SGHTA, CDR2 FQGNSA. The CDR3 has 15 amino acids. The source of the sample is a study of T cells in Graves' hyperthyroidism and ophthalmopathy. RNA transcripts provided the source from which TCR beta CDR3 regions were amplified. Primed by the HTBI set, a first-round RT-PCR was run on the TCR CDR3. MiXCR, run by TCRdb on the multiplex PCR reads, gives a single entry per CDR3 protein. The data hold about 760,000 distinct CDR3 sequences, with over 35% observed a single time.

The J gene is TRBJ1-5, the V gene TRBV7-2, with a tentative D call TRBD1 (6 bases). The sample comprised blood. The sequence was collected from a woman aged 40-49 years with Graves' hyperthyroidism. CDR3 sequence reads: CASSLAGDGNQPQHF. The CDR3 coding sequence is TGTGCTAGCAGCTTAGCAGGGGATGGCAATCAGCCCCAGCATTTT.